A single sample gave rise to the 14 T cell receptor beta chains below, sequenced in a study of blood T cells in healthy people across ages. Through a sample-barcoded 5' primer and a J-beta primer mix, a second PCR was run for about 7 to 12 cycles. Each CDR3 protein gets one entry after TCRdb re-called the 5' RACE reads with MiXCR. The table lists 1.4 million to 1.5 million distinct CDR3 sequences, 42% of them singletons. The specimen was blood. The receptor source for this set is a woman between 18 and 29 years old in good health.

The chain couples TRBV7-9 to TRBJ2-1; TRBD2 aligns across 7 bases. CDR3 length: 13 amino acids. J gave up 6 bases and V 7 bases, and 6 bases lay outside the gene matches. Germline assignment: CDR1 SEHNR and CDR2 FQNEAQ (reference sequence). The CDR3 loop reads CASTLSGGNEQFF. The CDR3 nucleotides are TGTGCCAGCACCCTCTCGGGAGGCAATGAGCAGTTCTTC.

The V gene is TRBV5-6, the J gene TRBJ2-7, with 7 bases that match TRBD1. CDR1 is SGHDT, CDR2 YYEEEE, per germline. The CDR3 has 13 residues. V gave up 7 bases and J gave up 5 bases; unmatched junction bases: 9. The CDR3 coding sequence is TGTGCCAGCGGCCGGACAGGTTTTGACGAGCAGTACTTC. Amino acids: CASGRTGFDEQYF.

The V and J genes are TRBV24-1 and TRBJ2-5, with D perhaps TRBD1 (5 bases). CDR1 and CDR2 from the germline V gene are KGHDR and SFDVKD. V was cut by 9 bases and J by 0 bases, with 10 bases left in between. CDR3 length: 13 residues. CDR3 sequence reads: CATQQGNQETQYF. The CDR3 coding sequence is TGTGCCACCCAGCAGGGAAACCAAGAGACCCAGTACTTC.

The CDR3 loop is CSAMAAGDYGYTF. The DNA of the CDR3 is TGCAGTGCCATGGCGGCAGGGGATTATGGCTACACCTTC. The chain joins TRBV20-1 to TRBJ1-2; TRBD1 is a possible D gene (6 bases). Trimming shortened V by 6 bases and J by 5 bases, and 16 bases separated the two germline ends. The CDR3 totals 13 residues. Germline CDR1 DFQATT, CDR2 SNEGSKA (reference sequence).

The rearrangement joins TRBV20-1 to TRBJ1-1; D is ambiguous. V dropped 6 bases and J dropped 0 bases, with 8 bases sitting between them. Germline V gives CDR1 DFQATT, CDR2 SNEGSKA (reference sequence). This CDR3 is 12 amino acids long. The CDR3: CSARPVNTEAFF. The CDR3 nucleotides are TGCAGTGCGAGACCCGTGAACACTGAAGCTTTCTTT.

This chain connects TRBV5-5 to TRBJ1-5, with D maybe TRBD1 (6 bases). Trimming removed 0 bases from V and 2 bases from J, with 18 bases in between. The CDR3 has 18 amino acids. Germline-derived CDR1 and CDR2 are SGHKS and YYEKEE (reference sequence). CDR3 region: CASSLAGSGGPGNQPQHF. CDR3 coding DNA: TGTGCCAGCAGCTTGGCCGGATCGGGGGGCCCTGGCAATCAGCCCCAGCATTTT.

The chain uses TRBV4-1 and TRBJ2-7; D perhaps matches TRBD2 (5 bases). The closer fit of TRBJ2-5 to the DNA end suggests the J call may be wrong. Germline assignment: CDR1 MGHRA and CDR2 YSYEKL. The CDR3 has 15 residues. CDR3 loop: CASSLTSVAKETQYF. CDR3 sequence (DNA): TGCGCCAGCAGCCTAACGTCAGTAGCGAAAGAGACCCAGTACTTC.

This clonotype was seen a handful of times. With a much larger clone just one base away, this may be a read error. The chain has TRBV20-1 and TRBJ2-1; D is perhaps TRBD1 (5 bases). CDR3 length: 11 residues. Germline V lookup: CDR1 DFQATT, CDR2 SNEGSKA (reference sequence). V was trimmed by 4 bases and J by 13 bases, leaving 14 bases between them. CDR3 protein: CSAITTETQFF. CDR3 coding DNA: TGCAGTGCTATAACGACAGAGACCCAGTTCTTC.

This clonotype was seen a single time. This may be a read error, as it is one base from a much larger clone. The chain is built from TRBV20-1 and TRBJ2-3; D is uncertain. The CDR3 contains 14 residues. Germline CDR1 DFQATT, CDR2 SNEGSKA (reference sequence). The CDR3: CSVRGGSYTDTQYF. The CDR3 bases are TGCAGTGTTAGAGGCGGAAGCTACACAGATACGCAGTATTTT.

J is TRBJ2-4 and V is TRBV20-1, with TRBD2 identical over 7 bases. The DNA end is more similar to TRBJ2-7, so the J call may be wrong. The CDR3 loop spans 13 amino acids. Germline lookup yields CDR1 DFQATT and CDR2 SNEGSKA (reference sequence). The CDR3 is CSAKPGTTYEQYF. Written as DNA, the CDR3 is TGCAGTGCTAAGCCCGGGACTACCTACGAGCAGTACTTC.

This sequence joins TRBV10-3 and TRBJ1-2, with D possibly matching TRBD1 (5 bases). Germline V gives CDR1 ENHRY, CDR2 SYGVKD. This CDR3 is built from 12 residues. V lost 6 bases to trimming and J lost 6 bases, with 11 bases between them. The CDR3 bases are TGTGCCATCAGGGGGGTAGGGGATGGCTACACCTTC. Encoded protein: CAIRGVGDGYTF.

This chain links TRBV24-1 with TRBJ2-1, with a tentative D call TRBD2 (5 bases). The CDR3 sequence is 17 residues long. Germline V lookup: CDR1 KGHDR, CDR2 SFDVKD. Trimming removed 4 bases from V and 3 bases from J, with 18 bases in between. The CDR3 DNA reads as TGTGCCACCAGTGACCAGAGCAGCGGTCATAACTACAATGAGCAGTTCTTC. Translated: CATSDQSSGHNYNEQFF.

This rearrangement joins TRBV7-9 to TRBJ2-4; 11 positions match TRBD2. In germline, CDR1 is SEHNR, CDR2 FQNEAQ (reference sequence). Trimming at V came to 5 bases and at J to 1 base, leaving 16 bases not matched to a gene. The CDR3 is 20 residues long. The CDR3 bases are TGTGCCAGCAGCCTGTCGGCTATAGCGGGGGGGCCATCGGCCAAAAACATTCAGTACTTC. Encoded protein: CASSLSAIAGGPSAKNIQYF.

As DNA, the CDR3 is TGTGCCAGCAGTGATCGGTTTTTTGGCACTGAAGCTTTCTTT. Translated, it gives CASSDRFFGTEAFF. The genes are TRBV6-1 and TRBJ1-1; D uncertain. This CDR3 has 14 residues. Trimming left V 3 bases short and J 4 bases short, with 12 bases between. Per the germline V gene, CDR1 is MNHNS and CDR2 is SASEGT.